Listed below are T cell receptor beta chains from one sample, sequenced in a study of T cells in Graves' hyperthyroidism and ophthalmopathy. TCRdb recomputed calls from the multiplex PCR reads with MiXCR, one row per CDR3 protein. Of about 290,000 distinct CDR3 sequences in the sample, 15% to 20% are singletons; the top ten hold around 57%. The sequenced sample consisted of blood. Receptors were obtained from a woman in her sixties with Graves' ophthalmopathy. Both conserved end residues are part of each CDR3. D genes are given only for firm matches. Part of the rows lack a size; the others show once, few, many or a class for expanded clones.

clone size: -
D gene: TRBD1
J gene: TRBJ1-1
V gene: TRBV14
CDR3 protein: CASSTQGALGTEAFF
CDR3 DNA: TGTGCCAGCAGCACACAGGGGGCGCTGGGGACTGAAGCTTTCTTT

clone size: few
D gene: TRBD1
J gene: TRBJ2-4
V gene: TRBV6-2/TRBV6-3
CDR3 protein: CASSYPQGGKNIQYF
CDR3 DNA: TGTGCCAGCAGTTACCCACAGGGGGGAAAAAACATTCAGTACTTC

clone size: few
D gene: -
J gene: TRBJ2-6
V gene: TRBV5-1
CDR3 protein: CASSLLNLPGRDSGANVLTF
CDR3 DNA: TGCGCCAGCAGCTTACTAAACCTTCCCGGACGGGACTCTGGGGCCAACGTCCTGACTTTC

clone size: few
D gene: TRBD2
J gene: TRBJ2-7
V gene: TRBV9
CDR3 protein: CASSAQTSAEQYF
CDR3 DNA: TGTGCCAGCAGCGCACAGACTAGCGCCGAGCAGTACTTC

clone size: -
D gene: -
J gene: TRBJ2-6
V gene: TRBV15
CDR3 protein: CATSRKGGEANVLTF
CDR3 DNA: TGTGCCACCAGCAGAAAGGGGGGAGAGGCCAACGTCCTGACTTTC

clone size: once
D gene: TRBD1
J gene: TRBJ2-7
V gene: TRBV5-1
CDR3 protein: CASSVDRMLTYEQYF
CDR3 DNA: TGCGCCAGCAGCGTGGACAGGATGCTAACCTACGAGCAGTACTTC

clone size: many
D gene: -
J gene: TRBJ1-6
V gene: TRBV9
CDR3 protein: CASSVAPQAQPNSPLHF
CDR3 DNA: TGTGCCAGCAGCGTAGCTCCCCAGGCGCAACCGAATTCACCCCTCCACTTT

clone size: -
D gene: TRBD1
J gene: TRBJ1-2
V gene: TRBV7-9
CDR3 protein: CASSLAQGAATGYIF
CDR3 DNA: TGTGCCAGCAGCTTAGCCCAGGGGGCCGCTACGGGCTACATCTTC

clone size: many
D gene: TRBD1
J gene: TRBJ1-1
V gene: TRBV28
CDR3 protein: CASSLKGALTEAFF
CDR3 DNA: TGTGCCAGCAGTTTAAAGGGGGCCCTCACTGAAGCTTTCTTT

clone size: -
D gene: -
J gene: TRBJ2-3
V gene: TRBV11-2
CDR3 protein: CASSQAPRLADTQYF
CDR3 DNA: TGTGCCAGCAGCCAAGCCCCGAGACTCGCAGATACGCAGTATTTT

clone size: many
D gene: -
J gene: TRBJ1-4
V gene: TRBV20-1
CDR3 protein: CSARDWVEKLFF
CDR3 DNA: TGCAGTGCTAGAGATTGGGTCGAAAAACTGTTTTTT

clone size: many
D gene: TRBD1
J gene: TRBJ2-2
V gene: TRBV28
CDR3 protein: CASTVDRGMNTGELFF
CDR3 DNA: TGTGCCAGCACGGTCGACAGGGGGATGAACACCGGGGAGCTGTTTTTT

clone size: -
D gene: -
J gene: TRBJ2-1
V gene: TRBV7-2
CDR3 protein: CASSPSPSNEQFF
CDR3 DNA: TGTGCCAGCAGCCCGTCCCCCTCCAATGAGCAGTTCTTC

clone size: -
D gene: -
J gene: TRBJ1-1
V gene: TRBV27
CDR3 protein: CASSFLTSNTEAFF
CDR3 DNA: TGTGCCAGCAGTTTCCTCACTTCGAACACTGAAGCTTTCTTT

clone size: many
D gene: -
J gene: TRBJ2-1
V gene: TRBV20-1
CDR3 protein: CSARDTSSYNEQFF
CDR3 DNA: TGCAGTGCTCGGGACACGAGCTCCTACAATGAGCAGTTCTTC

clone size: many
D gene: -
J gene: TRBJ2-3
V gene: TRBV12-3/TRBV12-4
CDR3 protein: CASSSLSSVEPLTQYF
CDR3 DNA: TGTGCCAGCAGTTCTCTCTCTAGCGTCGAACCACTAACGCAGTATTTT

clone size: many
D gene: -
J gene: TRBJ2-2
V gene: TRBV7-2
CDR3 protein: CASSRDGTGELFF
CDR3 DNA: TGTGCCAGCAGCAGGGACGGCACCGGGGAGCTGTTTTTT

clone size: many
D gene: TRBD1
J gene: TRBJ2-5
V gene: TRBV7-7
CDR3 protein: CASSLGTGLETQYF
CDR3 DNA: TGTGCTAGCAGCTTAGGGACAGGGCTGGAGACCCAGTACTTC

clone size: many
D gene: -
J gene: TRBJ2-3
V gene: TRBV5-1
CDR3 protein: CASSLASSGAGQDTQYF
CDR3 DNA: TGCGCCAGCAGCTTGGCCAGTTCTGGGGCCGGTCAAGATACGCAGTATTTT

clone size: -
D gene: -
J gene: TRBJ1-2
V gene: TRBV27
CDR3 protein: CATSTSTFYGYTF
CDR3 DNA: TGTGCCACCTCGACCTCCACGTTTTATGGCTACACCTTC

clone size: -
D gene: -
J gene: TRBJ2-1
V gene: TRBV19
CDR3 protein: CASSISPRSDEQFF
CDR3 DNA: TGTGCCAGTAGTATATCACCACGGAGTGATGAGCAGTTCTTC

clone size: few
D gene: -
J gene: TRBJ1-4
V gene: TRBV4-3
CDR3 protein: CASSQGQGYEKLFF
CDR3 DNA: TGCGCCAGCAGCCAAGGGCAGGGGTACGAAAAACTGTTTTTT

clone size: many
D gene: -
J gene: TRBJ2-2
V gene: TRBV6-5
CDR3 protein: CASSYQGDTGELFF
CDR3 DNA: TGTGCCAGCAGTTACCAAGGGGACACCGGGGAGCTGTTTTTT

clone size: many
D gene: TRBD2
J gene: TRBJ2-5
V gene: TRBV6-1
CDR3 protein: CASTEKLAGVGTQYF
CDR3 DNA: TGTGCCAGCACCGAAAAACTAGCGGGGGTTGGGACCCAGTACTTC

clone size: -
D gene: TRBD2
J gene: TRBJ2-2
V gene: TRBV29-1
CDR3 protein: CSVGSGGMNTGELFF
CDR3 DNA: TGCAGCGTTGGTTCGGGAGGGATGAACACCGGGGAGCTGTTTTTT

clone size: -
D gene: -
J gene: TRBJ2-1
V gene: TRBV20-1
CDR3 protein: CSARDRVHYNEQFF
CDR3 DNA: TGCAGTGCTAGAGATCGGGTCCACTACAATGAGCAGTTCTTC

clone size: many
D gene: -
J gene: TRBJ2-6
V gene: TRBV28
CDR3 protein: CASSLDQSSSGANVLTF
CDR3 DNA: TGTGCCAGCAGCTTGGACCAGAGTTCCTCTGGGGCCAACGTCCTGACTTTC

clone size: many
D gene: -
J gene: TRBJ1-1
V gene: TRBV5-1
CDR3 protein: CASSLGPGAEAFF
CDR3 DNA: TGCGCCAGCAGCTTGGGGCCAGGCGCTGAAGCTTTCTTT